These 24 T cell receptor beta chains were sequenced from one sample in a study of vaccination and CD4 T cells after COVID-19. Their recognized antigens are unknown. Specified treatment: roughly 10-day PBMC culture with coronavirus spike peptide pools or control peptides (ViraFEST assay). The assay that was used to sequence DNA from cultured CD4+ T cells was the Oncomine TCR Beta short-read assay. TCRdb re-called the PCR reads with MiXCR, one entry per CDR3 protein. The sample includes 20,000 or so distinct CDR3 sequences, roughly 50% of them seen just once. Sequenced material: CD4+ T cells from blood, cultured in vitro. These receptors all come from a human donor who had recovered from COVID-19.

J is TRBJ1-1 and V is TRBV6-5, with 7 bases matching TRBD1. The germline CDR1 and CDR2 sequences are MNHEY and SVGAGI. The CDR3 totals 16 residues. The J segment lost 0 bases and the V segment lost 2 bases, leaving 6 bases of the junction unmatched. CDR3 amino acids: CASSYRTGALNTEAFF. The CDR3 bases are TGTGCCAGCAGTTACCGGACAGGAGCACTGAACACTGAAGCTTTCTTT.

The rearrangement uses TRBV21-1 and TRBJ2-2; the table names TRBD2, a call not compared with the DNA. TRBV21-1 is tagged as a pseudogene. This CDR3 contains 14 residues. CDR3: CASSKAQDYGELFF. In nucleotides, the CDR3 is TGTGCCAGCAGCAAAGCCCAGGACTACGGGGAGCTGTTTTTT.

The rearrangement uses TRBV28 and TRBJ1-5; D may be TRBD1 (6 bases). This CDR3 comprises 16 residues. CDR1 is MDHEN and CDR2 is SYDVKM in the germline V gene. Trimming shortened V by 6 bases and J by 2 bases, and 17 bases separated the two germline ends. CDR3 bases: TGTGCCAGCAGAGGTTCGCAGGGGACGGGCAATCAGCCCCAGCATTTT. It is translated as CASRGSQGTGNQPQHF.

The rearrangement uses TRBV6-1 and TRBJ1-1; a weak D match, TRBD1 (5 bases). Germline assignment: CDR1 MNHNS and CDR2 SASEGT. Deletions cut 10 bases from V and 11 bases from J, with 26 bases between. The CDR3 spans 14 residues. DNA for the CDR3: TGTGCCACTCTACCTCCTCTTGCGGGACGGGTGGCTTTCTTT. Translating gives CATLPPLAGRVAFF.

This clonotype was counted a single time. The chain recombines TRBV27 with TRBJ2-7; 7 bases are a match to TRBD2. Trimming took 4 bases from V and 3 from J; bases not matched to a gene: 6. Germline CDR1 is MNHEY and CDR2 is SMNVEV (reference sequence). The CDR3 consists of 14 residues. The CDR3 sequence is CASSSWGGGYEQYF. The CDR3 DNA is TGTGCCAGCAGTTCGTGGGGGGGGGGCTACGAGCAGTACTTC.

A few counts support this clonotype. The rearrangement joins TRBV19 to TRBJ1-5, with D possibly being TRBD1 (5 bases). V was shortened by 7 bases and J by 0 bases, with 13 bases between the two germline ends. The germline gives CDR1 LNHDA, CDR2 SQIVND (reference sequence). CDR3 size: 15 residues. The CDR3 DNA is TGTGCCAGTACCAGGGACGGGTATAGCAATCAGCCCCAGCATTTT. The encoded protein is CASTRDGYSNQPQHF.

This clonotype is termed medium-sized. This rearrangement joins TRBV15 to TRBJ2-7; unclear D gene. The V gene's germline CDR1 is LNHNV and CDR2 YYDKDF (reference sequence). The CDR3 totals 13 residues. V dropped 4 bases and J dropped 3 bases, with 10 bases sitting between them. The CDR3 sequence: CATSKGRNYEQYF. In DNA, the CDR3 is TGTGCCACCAGCAAAGGACGGAACTACGAGCAGTACTTC.

CDR3 DNA sequence: TGTGCCAGCAGCCGGGGTGGGCGAGAGACCCAGTACTTC. Its protein is CASSRGGRETQYF. The rearrangement joins TRBV12-3 or TRBV12-4 to TRBJ2-5, with D tentatively TRBD2 (5 bases). The germline V and J ends were trimmed by 6 bases and 4 bases, with 12 bases remaining between them. The length of the CDR3 is 13 residues.

The rearrangement joins TRBV7-2 to TRBJ2-2; TRBD1 matches 10 bases. V lost 5 bases to trimming and J lost 6 bases; unmatched junction nucleotides: 6. Germline CDR1 and CDR2: SGHTA and FQGNSA. The CDR3 spans 15 residues. In nucleotides, the CDR3 is TGTGCCAGCAGCCTAGGGACAGGGGAAGCCGGGGAGCTGTTTTTT. It specifies CASSLGTGEAGELFF.

This clonotype has a single count. V and J are TRBV9 and TRBJ1-2; D is possibly TRBD1 (6 bases). Between the trimmed V and J ends, which lost 0 bases and 4 bases, there was a span of 16 bases. The CDR3 extends over 16 amino acids. The germline V gene encodes CDR1 SGDLS and CDR2 YYNGEE. CDR3 protein: CASSVATGMGLYGYTF. The CDR3 DNA is TGTGCCAGCAGCGTAGCTACAGGGATGGGACTCTATGGCTACACCTTC. The variable domain in full, completed from reference TRBV9 and TRBJ1-2, reads DSGVTQTPKHLITATGQRVTLRCSPRSGDLSVYWYQQSLDQGLQFLIQYYNGEERAKGNILERFSAQQFPDLHSELNLSSLELGDSALYFCASSVATGMGLYGYTFGSGTRLTVV.

J is TRBJ1-5 and V is TRBV28; D might be TRBD1 (5 bases). CDR1 MDHEN and CDR2 SYDVKM come from the germline V gene. The ends were cut back, 3 bases at V and 0 bases at J, with 9 bases in the middle. The CDR3 totals 15 residues. The CDR3 nucleotides read TGTGCCAGCAGTTTTCCAGGGCTTAGCAATCAGCCCCAGCATTTT. The encoded protein is CASSFPGLSNQPQHF.

The chain joins TRBV6-1 to TRBJ2-4; no definite D call. The CDR3 has 16 amino acids. V lost 1 base and J 0 bases, leaving 10 bases between the germline ends. The germline V gene encodes CDR1 MNHNS and CDR2 SASEGT. The CDR3 DNA reads TGTGCCAGCAGTGAAGAGGGCGCTCGAGCCAAAAACATTCAGTACTTC. Residues: CASSEEGARAKNIQYF.

The CDR3 coding sequence is TGTGCCATCAGTGGACTAGCGGGAAACCCGGATACGCAGTATTTT. It yields the protein CAISGLAGNPDTQYF. The chain is built from TRBV10-3 and TRBJ2-3; 11 bases match TRBD2. Per the germline V gene, CDR1 is ENHRY and CDR2 is SYGVKD. The CDR3 runs to 15 residues. V trimming: 4 bases; J trimming: 6 bases; junction bases outside the gene matches: 6.

This sequence joins TRBV7-9 and TRBJ1-1; maybe TRBD1 (6 bases). The V end was cut by 0 bases, the J end by 4 bases, with 18 bases between. Germline CDR1 is SEHNR and CDR2 is FQNEAQ (reference sequence). The CDR3 covers 17 residues. As DNA, the CDR3 is TGTGCCAGCAGCTTAGCTCTAGGGCTCAGGGGAGGCACTGAAGCTTTCTTT. Amino acid sequence: CASSLALGLRGGTEAFF.

This clonotype has just one count. This sequence joins TRBV12-3 or TRBV12-4 and TRBJ1-6; no firm D call. V lost 6 bases to trimming and J lost 5 bases, with 5 bases between them. The CDR3 is 12 amino acids. CDR3 residues: CASRPDNSPLHF. The DNA for the CDR3 is TGTGCCAGCAGACCCGATAATTCACCCCTCCACTTT.

This clonotype is labeled medium-sized. The CDR3 bases are TGTGCCAGCAGTTTACGGTTGGGGAACACTGAAGCTTTCTTT. This encodes CASSLRLGNTEAFF. The rearrangement uses TRBV27 and TRBJ1-1; D is uncertain. The CDR3 has 14 amino acids. Germline lookup yields CDR1 MNHEY and CDR2 SMNVEV (reference sequence). The germline V and J ends were trimmed by 2 bases and 1 base, with 8 bases remaining between them.

As to this clonotype: At one of its ends the junction is not consistent with the germline gene, which may arise from a read error. The rearrangement links TRBV7-9 to TRBJ2-3; D not certain. In germline, CDR1 is SEHNR, CDR2 FQNEAQ (reference sequence). CDR3 length: 14 amino acids. The CDR3 nucleotides are TGCGCCAGCAGCTTCGGTGAACCCACAGATACGCAGTATTTT. This codes for CASSFGEPTDTQYF.

This rearrangement joins TRBV2 to TRBJ2-3; D unresolved. This CDR3 contains 13 residues. Germline CDR1 SNHLY, CDR2 FYNNEI. The germline V and J ends were trimmed by 7 bases and 3 bases, with 11 bases remaining between them. The CDR3 here is CASKQVPTDTQYF. The CDR3 bases are TGTGCCAGCAAGCAGGTCCCGACAGATACGCAGTATTTT.

V usage is TRBV5-6 and J usage is TRBJ2-5; D not certain. Germline assignment: CDR1 SGHDT and CDR2 YYEEEE. Trimming shortened V by 4 bases and J by 6 bases, and 16 bases separated the two germline ends. The CDR3 extends over 14 amino acids. The CDR3: CASSRLSTEKTQYF. The DNA for the CDR3 is TGTGCCAGCAGCCGGTTGTCCACGGAGAAGACCCAGTACTTC.

The genes are TRBV3-1 and TRBJ2-1; TRBD2 matches 8 bases. V was clipped by 1 base and J by 4 bases; unmatched bases: 12. This CDR3 region has 18 residues. Germline values: CDR1 LGHDT, CDR2 YNNKEL (reference sequence). The CDR3 reads CASSQGGAGSGSYNEQFF. The CDR3 DNA is TGTGCCAGCAGCCAAGGGGGGGCCGGGAGCGGGAGTTACAATGAGCAGTTCTTC.

This chain connects TRBV20-1 to TRBJ1-4; 10 bases agree with TRBD1. V shed 0 bases, J shed 8 bases, and the junction held 6 bases outside the gene matches. Germline V gives CDR1 DFQATT, CDR2 SNEGSKA (reference sequence). This CDR3 is built from 15 residues. The CDR3 DNA reads TGCAGTGCTAGAGATCGAGGACAGGGGGAGGAAAAACTGTTTTTT. As protein: CSARDRGQGEEKLFF.

This clonotype came up a few times. This rearrangement joins TRBV20-1 to TRBJ1-1; maybe TRBD1 (5 bases). Germline loops: CDR1 DFQATT, CDR2 SNEGSKA (reference sequence). The CDR3 is 14 residues long. V gave up 6 bases and J gave up 1 base, with 15 bases separating them. CDR3 amino acids: CSATPGTANTEAFF. The DNA of the CDR3 is TGCAGTGCAACTCCGGGGACGGCGAACACTGAAGCTTTCTTT.

V usage is TRBV28 and J usage is TRBJ2-7; no firm D call. Trimming took 7 bases from V and 0 from J, leaving 10 bases between them. The CDR3 is made up of 13 amino acids. The germline gives CDR1 MDHEN, CDR2 SYDVKM. The CDR3 is CASTLGISYEQYF. The DNA for the CDR3 is TGTGCCAGCACGCTTGGCATCTCCTACGAGCAGTACTTC.

The V and J genes are TRBV20-1 and TRBJ2-1, with 14 bases matching TRBD2. V lost 0 bases, J lost 10 bases, and 14 bases stayed unmatched. CDR1 is DFQATT, CDR2 SNEGSKA, per germline (reference sequence). The CDR3 is 18 residues long. The CDR3 bases are TGCAGTGCTAGAGATACCCTAGGACTAGCGGGAGGACTAGTCGAGCAGTTCTTC. Protein: CSARDTLGLAGGLVEQFF.